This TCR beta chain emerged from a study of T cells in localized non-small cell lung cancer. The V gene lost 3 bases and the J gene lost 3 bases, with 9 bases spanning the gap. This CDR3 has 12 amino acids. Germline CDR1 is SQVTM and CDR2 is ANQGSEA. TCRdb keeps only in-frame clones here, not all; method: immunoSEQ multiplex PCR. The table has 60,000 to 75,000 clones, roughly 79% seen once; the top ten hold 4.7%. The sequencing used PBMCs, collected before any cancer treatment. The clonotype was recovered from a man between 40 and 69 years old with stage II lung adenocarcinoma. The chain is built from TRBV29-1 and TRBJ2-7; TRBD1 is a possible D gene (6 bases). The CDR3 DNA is TGCAGCGTTGATAAAGGGGGCTACGAGCAGTACTTC. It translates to CSVDKGGYEQYF.